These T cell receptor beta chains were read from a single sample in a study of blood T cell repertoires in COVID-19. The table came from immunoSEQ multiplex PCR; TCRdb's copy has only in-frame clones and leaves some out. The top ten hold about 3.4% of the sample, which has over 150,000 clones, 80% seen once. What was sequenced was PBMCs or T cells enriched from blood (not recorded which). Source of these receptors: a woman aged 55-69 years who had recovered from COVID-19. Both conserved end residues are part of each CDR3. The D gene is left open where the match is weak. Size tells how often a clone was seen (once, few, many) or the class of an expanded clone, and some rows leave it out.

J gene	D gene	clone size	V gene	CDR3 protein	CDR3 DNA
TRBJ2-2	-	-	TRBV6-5	CASGTMGAWELFF	TGTGCCAGCGGTACAATGGGGGCCTGGGAGCTGTTTTTT
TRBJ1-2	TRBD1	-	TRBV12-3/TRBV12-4	CASSFGDSYGYTF	TGTGCCAGCAGTTTCGGGGACAGCTATGGCTACACCTTC
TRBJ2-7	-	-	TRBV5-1	CASSWTAPYEQYF	TGCGCCAGCAGCTGGACAGCCCCCTACGAGCAGTACTTC
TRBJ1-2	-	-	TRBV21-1	CASSVGTGSLRCNGYTF	-
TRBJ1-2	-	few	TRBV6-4	CASSEIYGGRSGYTF	TGTGCCAGCAGTGAAATTTATGGGGGGAGGAGTGGCTACACCTTC
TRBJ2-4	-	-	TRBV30	CAWSVVGAKNIQYF	TGTGCCTGGAGTGTAGTCGGAGCCAAAAACATTCAGTACTTC
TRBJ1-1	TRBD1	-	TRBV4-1	CASSRGTGGMNTEAFF	TGCGCCAGCAGCAGAGGGACAGGGGGGATGAACACTGAAGCTTTCTTT
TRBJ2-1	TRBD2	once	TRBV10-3	CAISGGTSGGYNEQFF	TGTGCCATCAGCGGTGGGACTAGCGGGGGCTACAATGAGCAGTTCTTC
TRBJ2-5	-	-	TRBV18	CASSPVRRQDSLLAQYF	TGTGCCAGCTCACCAGTAAGGCGACAGGACTCTCTGTTGGCACAGTACTTC
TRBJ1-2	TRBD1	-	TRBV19	CASRHGTGGRGYTF	TGTGCCAGTAGGCACGGGACAGGGGGCCGTGGCTACACCTTC
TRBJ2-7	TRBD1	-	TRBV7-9	CASSPPDRGPYEQYF	TGTGCCAGCAGCCCGCCGGACAGGGGGCCCTACGAGCAGTACTTC
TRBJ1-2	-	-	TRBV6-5	CASRAGDYGYTF	TGTGCCAGCAGGGCCGGGGACTATGGCTACACCTTC
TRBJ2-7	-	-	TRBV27	CASSRHRVGEQYF	TGTGCCAGCAGTAGACACAGGGTAGGCGAGCAGTACTTC
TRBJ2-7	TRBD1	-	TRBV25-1	CASSGPRGTQVAYEQYF	TGTGCCAGCAGTGGCCCCAGGGGGACGCAGGTTGCCTACGAGCAGTACTTC
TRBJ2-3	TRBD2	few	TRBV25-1	CASSEARLAGKADTQYF	TGTGCCAGCAGTGAGGCCAGGCTAGCGGGGAAGGCAGATACGCAGTATTTT
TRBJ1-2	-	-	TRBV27	CASSPKPLLRLSNYGYTF	TGTGCCAGCAGTCCGAAGCCCCTGTTGCGCCTTTCTAACTATGGCTACACCTTC
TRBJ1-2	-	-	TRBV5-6	CASSLAGEYGYTF	TGTGCCAGCAGCTTGGCAGGGGAATATGGCTACACCTTC
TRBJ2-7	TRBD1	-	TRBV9	CASSGGPGQGEQYF	TGTGCCAGCAGCGGAGGACCGGGACAGGGCGAGCAGTACTTC
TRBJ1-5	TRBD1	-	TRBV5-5	CASSLRTGGFQPQHF	TGTGCCAGCAGCTTGAGGACAGGGGGTTTTCAGCCCCAGCATTTT
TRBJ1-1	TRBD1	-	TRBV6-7	CASSYARTGAPF	TGTGCCAGCAGTTACGCCCGGACAGGGGCCCCCTTT
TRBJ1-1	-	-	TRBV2	CASSYGGLNTEAFF	TGTGCCAGCAGTTATGGAGGCCTGAACACTGAAGCTTTCTTT
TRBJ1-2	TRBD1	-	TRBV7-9	CASSVLRDRGPLGTF	TGTGCCAGCAGCGTCCTCCGGGACAGGGGGCCTCTTGGCACCTTC
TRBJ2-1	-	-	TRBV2	CAGATNHNEQFF	TGTGCCGGAGCAACAAATCACAATGAGCAGTTCTTC
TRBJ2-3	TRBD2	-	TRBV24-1	CATSDLRHPGLAGFITDTQYF	TGTGCCACCAGTGATTTGCGGCATCCGGGACTAGCGGGATTTATTACAGATACGCAGTATTTT
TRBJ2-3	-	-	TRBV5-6	CASSLQATDTQYF	TGTGCCAGCAGCTTACAGGCCACAGATACGCAGTATTTT
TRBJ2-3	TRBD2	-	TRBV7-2	CASSLKRDHTHTQYF	TGTGCCAGCAGCTTAAAGCGGGACCACACACATACGCAGTATTTT
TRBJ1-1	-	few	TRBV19	CASSIRANTEAFF	TGTGCCAGTAGTATACGAGCTAACACTGAAGCTTTCTTT
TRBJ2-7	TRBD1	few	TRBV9	CASSPEEDRVYEQYF	TGTGCCAGCAGCCCTGAGGAGGACAGGGTCTACGAGCAGTACTTC
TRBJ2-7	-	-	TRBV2	CASSERAVMPPRIYF	TGTGCCAGCAGTGAGAGAGCGGTGATGCCCCCAAGAATATACTTC
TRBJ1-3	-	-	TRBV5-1	CASSLAGAGNTIYF	TGCGCCAGCAGCTTGGCAGGGGCTGGAAACACCATATATTTT
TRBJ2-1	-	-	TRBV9	CASSGRGADNEQFF	TGTGCCAGCAGCGGTCGGGGGGCGGACAATGAGCAGTTCTTC
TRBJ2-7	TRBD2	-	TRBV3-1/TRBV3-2	CASSQPGTSGSYEQYF	TGTGCCAGCAGCCAACCCGGGACTAGCGGCTCCTACGAGCAGTACTTC
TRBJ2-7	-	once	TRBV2	CASSERPSGEQYF	TGTGCCAGCAGTGAAAGACCGTCGGGCGAGCAGTACTTC
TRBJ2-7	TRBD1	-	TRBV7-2	CASSTGTGAEQYF	TGTGCCAGCAGCACCGGGACAGGGGCCGAGCAGTACTTC
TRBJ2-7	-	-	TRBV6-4	CASTPGEGANEQYF	TGTGCCAGCACCCCCGGAGAAGGGGCTAACGAGCAGTACTTC
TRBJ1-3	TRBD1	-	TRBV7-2	CASRPDRRSGNTIYF	TGTGCCAGCAGACCGGACAGGAGGTCTGGAAACACCATATATTTT
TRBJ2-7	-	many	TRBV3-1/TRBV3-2	CASSFSLGSGEEQYF	TGTGCCAGCAGCTTCTCCCTAGGGAGCGGCGAGGAGCAGTACTTC
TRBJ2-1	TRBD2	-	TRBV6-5	CASRGTSGPYNEQFF	TGTGCCAGCCGCGGGACTAGCGGACCTTACAATGAGCAGTTCTTC
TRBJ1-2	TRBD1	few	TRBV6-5	CASSSTGTAHYGYTF	TGTGCCAGCAGTTCCACCGGGACAGCACACTATGGCTACACCTTC
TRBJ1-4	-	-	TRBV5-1	CASKTTLNEKLFF	TGCGCCAGCAAGACTACCCTTAATGAAAAACTGTTTTTT
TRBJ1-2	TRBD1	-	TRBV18	CASSLYPGQGYSDGYTF	TGTGCCAGCTCCCTCTATCCGGGACAGGGGTATTCGGATGGCTACACCTTC
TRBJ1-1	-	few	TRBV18	CASGRDHTEAFF	TGTGCCAGCGGCCGGGATCACACTGAAGCTTTCTTT
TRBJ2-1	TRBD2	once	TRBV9	CASSLWTSNSANEQFF	TGTGCCAGCAGCCTATGGACTAGCAATTCGGCCAATGAGCAGTTCTTC
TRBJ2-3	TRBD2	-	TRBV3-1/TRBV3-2	CASSQETTSGGRADTQYF	TGTGCCAGCAGCCAAGAGACGACTAGCGGGGGCCGCGCAGATACGCAGTATTTT